The 21 T cell receptor beta chains below were found in one sample sequenced in a study of cytomegalovirus exposure and HLA in healthy donors. 13 Jbeta primers and 60 Vbeta primers were used for the PCR. The data were produced by immunoSEQ multiplex PCR, yet TCRdb's version contains in-frame clones alone and is incomplete. The table lists some 160,000 clones, around 80% of them singletons. Material: PBMCs. Source of these receptors: a woman in her thirties or forties in good health and CMV-seronegative.

The CDR3 bases are TGTGCCATCAGTGAGATGGGGACAGTAAACTATGGCTACACCTTC. This codes for CAISEMGTVNYGYTF. The V call is TRBV10-3, the J call TRBJ1-2; 7 bases match TRBD1. The length of the CDR3 is 15 residues. Germline CDR1 and CDR2: ENHRY and SYGVKD. The V gene end was trimmed by 2 bases and the J gene end by 2 bases; junction bases not matched to a gene: 5.

The V call is TRBV30, the J call TRBJ1-4; tentatively, D is TRBD1 (5 bases). Germline CDR1 GTSNPN, CDR2 SVGIG (reference sequence). V lost 5 bases, J lost 8 bases, and 15 bases lay in between. This CDR3 is 13 amino acids long. The CDR3 sequence: CAWVPRGMEKLFF. The CDR3 nucleotides read TGTGCCTGGGTACCAAGGGGAATGGAAAAACTGTTTTTT.

The chain employs TRBV9 and TRBJ1-2; TRBD1 matches at 10 bases. Germline assignment: CDR1 SGDLS and CDR2 YYNGEE. V lost 0 bases, J lost 6 bases, and 8 bases stayed unmatched. The CDR3 contains 16 residues. The CDR3 sequence: CASSVVVTGGRDGYTF. The CDR3 region has the DNA TGTGCCAGCAGCGTAGTGGTGACAGGGGGCAGGGATGGCTACACCTTC.

This chain joins TRBV5-1 and TRBJ2-5; a possible D gene is TRBD1 (5 bases). The last part of the DNA fits TRBJ2-7 better; the J call may be wrong. Germline CDR1 is SGHRS and CDR2 is YFSETQ. The CDR3 is 12 residues long. In DNA form, the CDR3 reads TGCGCCAGCAGCTTGTCTGGGGCCGAGCAGTACTTC. It translates to CASSLSGAEQYF.

The chain links TRBV6-5 to TRBJ1-3; the D is unclear. V was shortened by 9 bases and J by 0 bases, with 12 bases between the two germline ends. The CDR3 contains 14 residues. CDR1 and CDR2 from the germline V gene are MNHEY and SVGAGI. This chain's CDR3 is CASRQSGSGNTIYF. In nucleotides, the CDR3 is TGTGCCAGTCGGCAGTCGGGCTCTGGAAACACCATATATTTT.

The rearrangement uses TRBV11-3 and TRBJ2-7; no clear D gene. The germline V and J ends were trimmed by 4 bases and 4 bases, with 11 bases remaining between them. Germline V gives CDR1 SGHNT, CDR2 YENEEA. The CDR3 is 13 residues long. CDR3 residues: CASSSRPGYEQYF. In DNA, the CDR3 is TGTGCCAGCAGCTCGAGGCCCGGTTACGAGCAGTACTTC.

The V and J genes are TRBV5-1 and TRBJ2-7; 11 positions agree with TRBD2. This CDR3 comprises 19 residues. V lost 4 bases, J lost 1 base, and 16 bases stayed unmatched. The germline V gene has CDR1 SGHRS and CDR2 YFSETQ. The CDR3 reads CASSITPLAGTSGSYEQYF. As DNA, the CDR3 is TGCGCCAGCAGCATTACCCCCCTGGCCGGGACTAGCGGTTCCTACGAGCAGTACTTC.

CDR3 sequence reads: CASSIRTSGEQYF. The DNA for the CDR3 is TGTGCCAGTAGTATAAGGACTAGCGGGGAGCAGTACTTC. The V and J genes are TRBV19 and TRBJ2-7; 11 nucleotides align to TRBD2. CDR3 length: 13 amino acids. Germline lookup yields CDR1 LNHDA and CDR2 SQIVND (reference sequence). After removal of 2 bases from V and 7 bases from J, the junction contained 1 base not matched to a gene.

This chain uses TRBV27 with TRBJ2-5; 7 nucleotides align to TRBD2. The germline gives CDR1 MNHEY, CDR2 SMNVEV (reference sequence). CDR3 length equals 14 residues. J was trimmed by 4 bases and V by 3 bases; bases with no gene match: 5. The CDR3: CASSLGGARETQYF. The CDR3 nucleotides are TGTGCCAGCAGTTTGGGAGGGGCGCGAGAGACCCAGTACTTC.

The chain has TRBV7-2 and TRBJ1-2; no clear D gene. Germline CDR1 and CDR2: SGHTA and FQGNSA. The CDR3 consists of 11 residues. The ends were cut back, 2 bases at V and 6 bases at J, with 4 bases in the middle. This CDR3 reads CASSLFDGYTF. DNA for the CDR3: TGTGCCAGCAGCTTATTCGATGGCTACACCTTC.

V gene TRBV5-5 combines with J gene TRBJ2-7; D not certain. The germline V gene encodes CDR1 SGHKS and CDR2 YYEKEE (reference sequence). The CDR3 has 14 residues. V was pared by 0 bases and J by 3 bases, with 10 bases between. The DNA of the CDR3 is TGTGCCAGCAGCTTGGACCCAACGAGCTACGAGCAGTACTTC. It yields the protein CASSLDPTSYEQYF. The variable domain in full, with the rest retrieved from reference TRBV5-5 and TRBJ2-7, is DAGVTQSPTHLIKTRGQQVTLRCSPISGHKSVSWYQQVLGQGPQFIFQYYEKEERGRGNFPDRFSARQFPNYSSELNVNALLLGDSALYLCASSLDPTSYEQYFGPGTRLTVT.

J is TRBJ2-1 and V is TRBV7-2; 7 bases are a match to TRBD2. CDR1 and CDR2 (germline): SGHTA, FQGNSA. V shed 1 base and J 6 bases; nucleotides not matched to a gene: 0. CDR3 length equals 13 residues. CDR3 sequence reads: CASSLGGGNEQFF. CDR3 coding DNA: TGTGCCAGCAGCTTAGGCGGGGGCAATGAGCAGTTCTTC.

The chain's CDR3 is CAISVVAGETQYF. CDR3 DNA sequence: TGTGCCATCAGTGTAGTGGCAGGCGAGACCCAGTACTTC. The gene calls are TRBV10-3 and TRBJ2-5; D call uncertain. CDR3 size: 13 residues. Germline values: CDR1 ENHRY, CDR2 SYGVKD. With 4 bases removed from V and 5 bases from J, the gap between germline ends came to 11 bases.

This rearrangement joins TRBV5-1 to TRBJ2-7; possibly TRBD2 for D (6 bases). The length of the CDR3 is 15 residues. CDR1 is SGHRS and CDR2 is YFSETQ in the germline V gene. Deletions cut 4 bases from V and 2 bases from J, with 16 bases between. CDR3 sequence reads: CASSLPRGRAYEQYF. CDR3 DNA sequence: TGCGCCAGCAGCCTCCCGCGGGGTCGGGCCTACGAGCAGTACTTC. Full variable domain (remainder filled in from reference TRBV5-1 and TRBJ2-7): KAGVTQTPRYLIKTRGQQVTLSCSPISGHRSVSWYQQTPGQGLQFLFEYFSETQRNKGNFPGRFSGRQFSNSRSEMNVSTLELGDSALYLCASSLPRGRAYEQYFGPGTRLTVT.

The J gene is TRBJ1-2, the V gene TRBV5-1; the match to TRBD1 covers 7 bases. V dropped 4 bases and J dropped 0; count of bases not matched to a gene: 12. CDR1 is SGHRS and CDR2 is YFSETQ in the germline V gene. The CDR3 loop spans 17 amino acids. CDR3 nucleotides: TGCGCCAGCAGCCTAAGGTCCGCGACAGGGCCTAACTATGGCTACACCTTC. Translation gives CASSLRSATGPNYGYTF.

The chain recombines TRBV5-4 with TRBJ2-1; D gene unclear. This CDR3 has 14 residues. V was trimmed by 0 bases and J by 2 bases, leaving 6 bases between them. Germline assignment: CDR1 SGHNT and CDR2 YYREEE (reference sequence). CDR3 coding DNA: TGTGCCAGCAGCTTGGCGGAGCCCTACAATGAGCAGTTCTTC. Protein product: CASSLAEPYNEQFF.

This clone turned up a few times. The gene calls are TRBV19 and TRBJ2-3; 12 bases fit TRBD2. The V gene end was trimmed by 3 bases and the J gene end by 5 bases; junction bases not matched to a gene: 12. This CDR3 spans 18 amino acids. Germline CDR1 and CDR2: LNHDA and SQIVND (reference sequence). CDR3: CASSILSPLAGGGDTQYF. In DNA, the CDR3 is TGTGCCAGTAGTATCTTAAGCCCACTAGCGGGAGGTGGAGATACGCAGTATTTT. Looking up the rest from reference TRBV19 and TRBJ2-3 gives the full variable domain: DGGITQSPKYLFRKEGQNVTLSCEQNLNHDAMYWYRQDPGQGLRLIYYSQIVNDFQKGDIAEGYSVSREKKESFPLTVTSAQKNPTAFYLCASSILSPLAGGGDTQYFGPGTRLTVL.

The chain has TRBV19 and TRBJ1-5, with D maybe TRBD1 (6 bases). Germline CDR1 reads LNHDA; CDR2 reads SQIVND (reference sequence). The CDR3 length is 15 residues. The V gene lost 5 bases and the J gene lost 6 bases, with 17 bases spanning the gap. CDR3 sequence reads: CASSEMGGAGQPQHF. The CDR3 nucleotides read TGTGCCAGTAGTGAAATGGGGGGGGCAGGTCAGCCCCAGCATTTT.

The chain recombines TRBV4-1 with TRBJ1-2, with 7 bases that match TRBD1. CDR3 length: 17 residues. From germline, CDR1 is MGHRA and CDR2 YSYEKL. With V trimmed by 0 bases and J by 1 base, 8 bases remained unmatched. CDR3 sequence reads: CASSQDRGQSNNYGYTF. The CDR3 nucleotides are TGCGCCAGCAGCCAAGATAGGGGACAGTCAAATAACTATGGCTACACCTTC.

The chain has TRBV5-1 and TRBJ1-2, with 10 bases fitting TRBD1. The germline CDR1 and CDR2 sequences are SGHRS and YFSETQ. J lost 5 bases, V lost 2 bases, and 3 bases had no gene match. The CDR3 sequence is 14 residues long. The CDR3 region has the DNA TGCGCCAGCAGCTTAGGACAGGGGGAATATGGCTACACCTTC. Translation gives CASSLGQGEYGYTF.

The chain couples TRBV6-1 to TRBJ2-7, with no clear D. CDR1 and CDR2 from the germline V gene are MNHNS and SASEGT. The CDR3 loop spans 15 amino acids. The ends were cut back, 2 bases at V and 7 bases at J, with 18 bases in the middle. This CDR3 reads CASSENFGQVCEQYF. The CDR3 nucleotides are TGTGCCAGCAGTGAAAACTTTGGGCAGGTCTGTGAGCAGTACTTC.